The 19 T cell receptor beta chains presented below share a single source sample, sequenced in a study of OX40 agonist ivuxolimab in advanced cancers. Using immunoSEQ multiplex PCR, the repertoire was profiled, and TCRdb retains in-frame clones only, with some absent. The sample includes approximately 48,000 clones, roughly three quarters of them seen just once. The material was CD4+ or CD8+ T cells sorted from blood, obtained in a trial of the OX40 agonist ivuxolimab. Receptor source: an adult with an advanced solid tumor such as melanoma, head and neck, liver or kidney cancer.

In its sample, this clone was seen a few times. The V and J genes are TRBV5-8 and TRBJ2-2; D is ambiguous. Germline V gene data show CDR1 as SGHTS and CDR2 as YDEGEE. V dropped 1 base and J dropped 0 bases, with 7 bases sitting between them. The CDR3 runs 15 residues. CDR3 bases: TGTGCCAGCAGCTTGCCACCTACGAACACCGGGGAGCTGTTTTTT. Its translation is CASSLPPTNTGELFF.

The chain uses TRBV7-9 and TRBJ1-6; D not certain. The CDR3 extends over 13 amino acids. The germline gives CDR1 SEHNR, CDR2 FQNEAQ (reference sequence). The V and J ends lost 5 bases and 6 bases respectively, with 8 bases between them. For the CDR3, the DNA is TGTGCCAGCAGCCCCGATGTTAATTCACCCCTCCACTTT. Translating gives CASSPDVNSPLHF.

The genes are TRBV7-2 and TRBJ2-7; possibly TRBD1 or TRBD2 for D (6 bases each). V was cut by 5 bases and J by 3 bases, with 14 bases left in between. CDR3 size: 14 residues. Looked up from germline, CDR1 is SGHTA and CDR2 is FQGNSA. Written as DNA, the CDR3 is TGTGCCAGCAGCCCCCCGGGGGCTCTCTACGAGCAGTACTTC. Translation gives CASSPPGALYEQYF. Using reference TRBV7-2 and TRBJ2-7 for the parts outside the CDR3, the full variable domain is GAGVSQSPSNKVTEKGKDVELRCDPISGHTALYWYRQSLGQGLEFLIYFQGNSAPDKSGLPSDRFSAERTGGSVSTLTIQRTQQEDSAVYLCASSPPGALYEQYFGPGTRLTVT.

This clone was detected a few times. The chain has TRBV28 and TRBJ1-5, with D uncertain. The CDR3 has 13 amino acids. CDR1 and CDR2 (germline): MDHEN, SYDVKM. Trimming left V 5 bases short and J 5 bases short, with 10 bases between. This CDR3 is CASSLNRDQPQHF. CDR3 in DNA: TGTGCCAGCAGTCTTAACAGAGATCAGCCCCAGCATTTT. Full variable domain (rest looked up from reference TRBV28 and TRBJ1-5): DVKVTQSSRYLVKRTGEKVFLECVQDMDHENMFWYRQDPGLGLRLIYFSYDVKMKEKGDIPEGYSVSREKKERFSLILESASTNQTSMYLCASSLNRDQPQHFGDGTRLSIL.

The chain is built from TRBV2 and TRBJ2-3, with TRBD2 identical over 8 bases. CDR1 is SNHLY, CDR2 FYNNEI, per germline. This CDR3 has 15 residues. V lost 6 bases, J lost 1 base, and 6 bases stayed unmatched. The CDR3 DNA reads TGTGCCAGCAGACCGACTAGCGTGGGCACAGATACGCAGTATTTT. Protein product: CASRPTSVGTDTQYF.

This clone was observed a few times. The rearrangement joins TRBV28 to TRBJ2-1, with TRBD2 matching over 9 bases. CDR3 length: 16 amino acids. Germline CDR1 and CDR2: MDHEN and SYDVKM. Unmatched junction bases numbered 9, after V lost 6 bases and J lost 3 bases. CDR3 in DNA: TGTGCCAGCAGCCCCCCAAGGACTAGCGTCTACAATGAGCAGTTCTTC. Translation gives CASSPPRTSVYNEQFF.

The CDR3 DNA reads TGCAGCGTTGGGTCGGACTATGGCTACACCTTC. This encodes CSVGSDYGYTF. The chain joins TRBV29-1 to TRBJ1-2; D is ambiguous. This CDR3 is 11 amino acids long. V lost 4 bases and J 3 bases, leaving 6 bases between the germline ends. Germline CDR1 is SQVTM and CDR2 is ANQGSEA.

This chain joins TRBV6-1 and TRBJ1-4, with TRBD1 matching over 7 bases. Per the germline V gene, CDR1 is MNHNS and CDR2 is SASEGT. V was pared by 3 bases and J by 5 bases, with 9 bases of the junction left unmatched. This CDR3 region has 16 residues. CDR3 region: CASSDLLGTENEKLFF. The CDR3 DNA is TGTGCCAGCAGTGATCTCCTGGGGACAGAGAATGAAAAACTGTTTTTT.

The V gene is TRBV7-8, the J gene TRBJ1-1, with D hard to call. CDR3 length equals 14 residues. Germline values: CDR1 SGHVS, CDR2 FQNEAQ. Trimming took off 1 base at V and 1 base at J, with 7 bases between the two ends. The CDR3 sequence is CASSLVGSNTEAFF. CDR3 bases: TGTGCCAGCAGCTTAGTTGGGTCGAACACTGAAGCTTTCTTT.

The chain carries TRBV7-8 and TRBJ1-2, with unresolved D. Per the germline V gene, CDR1 is SGHVS and CDR2 is FQNEAQ. Between the trimmed V and J ends, which lost 1 base and 1 base, there was a span of 13 bases. The CDR3 contains 16 residues. CDR3 residues: CASSLGRRRGNYGYTF. Written as DNA, the CDR3 is TGTGCCAGCAGCTTAGGTCGGAGGCGGGGTAACTATGGCTACACCTTC.

The DNA of the CDR3 is TGCGCCAGCAGTGGTCGACTAGCGGGAGGCTACGAGCAGTACTTC. Amino acids: CASSGRLAGGYEQYF. V usage is TRBV10-2 and J usage is TRBJ2-7; TRBD2 matches 13 bases. The CDR3 has 15 residues. Trimming took 4 bases from V and 3 from J; bases not matched to a gene: 3. Germline V gene data show CDR1 as WSHSY and CDR2 as SAAADI.

The chain employs TRBV29-1 and TRBJ2-3, with 7 positions matching TRBD1. Trimming took 2 bases from V and 5 from J; bases not matched to a gene: 1. The CDR3 consists of 12 residues. Germline V gene sequence: CDR1 SQVTM, CDR2 ANQGSEA. The CDR3: CSVETGVDTQYF. The CDR3 region has the DNA TGCAGCGTTGAAACAGGGGTAGATACGCAGTATTTT.

The rearrangement joins TRBV19 to TRBJ2-7; maybe TRBD1 (6 bases). The CDR3 is made up of 11 amino acids. Between the trimmed V and J ends, which lost 5 bases and 5 bases, there was a span of 7 bases. Germline V lookup: CDR1 LNHDA, CDR2 SQIVND (reference sequence). The CDR3 DNA sequence: TGTGCCAGTAGTCACAGGGACGAGCAGTACTTC. It encodes CASSHRDEQYF.

V usage is TRBV19 and J usage is TRBJ2-5; 8 nucleotides match TRBD2. J gave up 1 base and V 4 bases, and 8 bases lay outside the gene matches. Germline CDR1 is LNHDA and CDR2 is SQIVND (reference sequence). The CDR3 contains 16 residues. CDR3 sequence reads: CASSKGGSGTQETQYF. Here the CDR3 DNA reads TGTGCCAGTAGTAAGGGGGGTAGCGGGACCCAAGAGACCCAGTACTTC.

J is TRBJ2-6 and V is TRBV11-2, with no clear D. CDR1 SGHAT and CDR2 FQNNGV come from the germline V gene. The CDR3 has 15 residues. Trimming cost V 2 bases and J 2 bases, with 7 bases left between them. CDR3 sequence reads: CASSLLGTGANVLTF. CDR3 coding DNA: TGTGCCAGCAGCTTACTAGGGACTGGGGCCAACGTCCTGACTTTC.

The chain combines TRBV6-5 with TRBJ1-4, with a weak D call TRBD1 (6 bases). Germline CDR1 MNHEY, CDR2 SVGAGI. CDR3 size: 14 residues. V shed 8 bases and J shed 4 bases, with 14 bases lying between them. CDR3 amino acids: CASQRGGHNEKLFF. The CDR3 DNA is TGTGCCAGCCAGAGGGGGGGCCATAATGAAAAACTGTTTTTT.

This clone has just one count. The V call is TRBV14, the J call TRBJ1-1; D remains ambiguous. Germline CDR1 is SGHDN and CDR2 is FVKESK. V was cut by 0 bases and J by 0 bases, with 2 bases left in between. The CDR3 is 13 amino acids. The CDR3 protein is CASSQDLNTEAFF. DNA for the CDR3: TGTGCCAGCAGCCAAGACCTGAACACTGAAGCTTTCTTT.

This clone was counted a few times. The gene calls are TRBV7-2 and TRBJ2-7; 8 bases line up with TRBD1. With 3 bases clipped from V and 2 bases from J, the junction kept 3 bases outside the gene matches. CDR1 SGHTA and CDR2 FQGNSA come from the germline V gene. The CDR3 covers 14 residues. For the CDR3, the DNA is TGTGCCAGCAGCTTTGACAGGGGCCCCTACGAGCAGTACTTC. The encoded protein is CASSFDRGPYEQYF.

The chain carries TRBV6-5 and TRBJ2-5; D call uncertain. The CDR3 spans 11 residues. CDR1 is MNHEY, CDR2 SVGAGI, per germline. Trimming took 6 bases from V and 7 from J, leaving 9 bases between them. This CDR3 reads CASRNVATQYF. CDR3 in DNA: TGTGCCAGCAGGAATGTCGCGACCCAGTACTTC.